Listed here is a single T cell receptor (beta chain). The specificity of this receptor is unknown. Per-base qualities were not stored, and no clone one base away is much larger. The cohort consisted of 650 to 700 healthy bone marrow donors. Cohort members were all nominally healthy when sampled, although unrecorded immune exposures were likely present. The donor tested CMV seronegative, placing the donor among the 300 to 400 seronegative members of the cohort. Each donor provided a peripheral blood sample, and peripheral blood mononuclear cells were used for TCR beta sequencing. The Qiagen DNeasy Blood Extraction Kit was used to extract genomic DNA from the blood cell samples. Library creation used the immunoSEQ multiplex PCR assay. The multiplex PCR relied on a mix of 60 forward primers for TCR Vbeta segments and 13 reverse primers for TCR Jbeta segments. A multiplex PCR assay on genomic DNA amplified the CDR3 region of rearranged TCR beta genes. Amplified TCR beta libraries were sequenced as 87-base-pair reads on the Illumina HiSeq System. The study's processing was this. A later analysis tallied about 77 million unique TCR beta chains across the 550 to 850 repertoires, and some 10 million of those chains were shared by two or more donors. Raw reads were error-corrected and collapsed into unique sequences with a nearest-neighbor algorithm that merged closely related sequences to remove PCR and sequencing errors. Alignment of CDR3 sequences to IMGT reference sequences was used to assign V, D and J gene segments. For a sequence to be retained, a match of at least six nucleotides to both a V gene segment and a J gene segment was required. A rearrangement was called productive if the CDR3 had no stop codons and remained in frame with V and J, and every other rearrangement was called non-productive. Following IMGT convention, CDR3 was defined as the stretch from the second conserved V-encoded cysteine up to the conserved J-encoded phenylalanine. In an earlier analysis of approximately 590 of the donors, sequences lacking an unambiguous match to a single V gene segment were excluded. An earlier analysis of a few hundred of the donors called V segments functional above 56.7% productive rearrangements and segregating when the between-donor standard deviation exceeded 5%. To diagnose cytomegalovirus status from the catalog of TCR beta chain sequences, a statistical classification framework was built. In a later analysis, TCR nucleotide sequences were compared against IMGT/GENE-DB human TR gene sequences so that V and J genes could be assigned. A later analysis assigned CDR3 sequences and most-parsimonious VDJ recombination scenarios with the TCRdist pipeline. In a later analysis, each TCR beta chain was defined by its CDR3 amino acid sequence together with its V-gene family, and reads without a unique V-gene family were excluded. A later analysis removed 450 to 600 highly shared, low-generation-probability nucleotide sequences to deal with suspected cross-contamination and a sequencing artifact. In a later analysis, a clonal expansion index for each public chain was calculated from normalized within-repertoire ranks of inferred template counts. In a later analysis, generation probabilities were computed with a VDJ recombination model fitted to out-of-frame rearrangements, and the resulting probabilities were checked against IGoR. Hypergeometric tests were used in a later analysis to score TCR-TCR, TCR-HLA and TCR-CMV co-occurrence, with a repertoire-size bias correction applied to the TCR pairs. False discovery rates were estimated in a later analysis by permuting HLA or CMV assignments 20 times. In a later analysis, co-occurring TCRs were grouped using DBSCAN, and TCRdist sequence similarity was added for clustering within HLA-allele-positive subsets. Repertoires with fewer than 30,000 or more than 120,000 public chains, plus five repertoires with anomalous nucleotide sharing, were excluded from co-occurrence clustering. TCRdb stores this immuneACCESS table with in-frame sequences only. Part of the clones is absent; in the studies checked, under half of the shortfall reflects unresolved V genes, and no reason is known for the rest. The V and J calls and the clone size are those of that table, but D and trimming were determined from the DNA. Across this sample there are approximately 150,000 clones, with around 72% seen only once. In total, the top ten clones hold roughly 2% of the sample.

The data stem from a study of cytomegalovirus exposure and HLA in healthy donors (dated by TCRdb to the late 2010s). In terms of the full investigation: An earlier analysis of approximately 640 of the donors reported about 250 Gb of sequence data and 117 million unique TCR beta sequences from about 179 million T cells. High-throughput TCR immunosequencing, statistical association of individual TCRs with disease status, and machine learning were combined to predict cytomegalovirus infection status. To study patterns of TCR occurrence, a later analysis re-analyzed previously published TCR beta repertoires from just over 650 donors and added high-resolution HLA genotyping. Among about 410 genotyped donors of the cohort, an average of roughly 230,000 unique TCR beta nucleotide sequences was sequenced per donor, of which about 18% were non-productive. An earlier analysis of approximately 630 of the donors applied high-throughput TCR beta sequencing to assess whether each TCR beta V gene segment acted as functional or pseudogenic. The T cell repertoires of 666 subjects were profiled by immunosequencing and related to cytomegalovirus serostatus. Typing coverage differed by locus: A, B, C, DRB1 and DQB1 were typed in roughly 620-630 donors, DQA1 in 500 to 550, DPA1 in roughly 590, and DPB1 in approximately 450. Donor age, sex, ethnicity and CMV serostatus were compiled alongside the repertoire data. Of the approximately 400 genotyped donors, roughly 76% were placed in the genetic ancestry cluster associated with self-reported Caucasian donors. Around 300 gigabases of sequencing data and approximately 85 million unique TCR sequences were included in an early release covering roughly 600 HLA-typed donors. Genome-wide SNP genotypes for about 65% of the roughly 670 donors were used in a later genetic analysis, which treated that subset as a discovery cohort. HLA typing covered class I and class II loci at four-digit resolution. All discovery cohort repertoires had been generated using a single sequencing platform. A separate validation cohort of over 95 different subjects was used in addition to the approximately 640-subject first cohort. The later analysis used no new phenotypic data to find candidate immune exposures, relying instead on TCR beta sequences and their occurrence across donors. Because of strong linkage in the cohort, roughly five DR-DQ haplotypes were treated as single units for association and clustering. The study aimed to test whether signatures of past pathogen exposure could be identified by cataloging public T cell receptors. Study-wide findings and limitations: Correlated functional status among segregating V segments might be attributable to linkage disequilibrium, but an unknown experimental factor could not be ruled out. Immune exposure information for the cohort was limited to CMV serostatus. A later analysis found that HLA-associated TCR beta chains were more clonally expanded and had lower generation probabilities than equally common non-associated chains. A group of highly shared sequence variants was considered likely to be a technical artifact of the sequencing pipeline. In the study, some 180 TCR beta chains were listed as associated with cytomegalovirus. Most CMV-associated TCR beta chains appeared to be HLA-restricted in a later analysis, and the HLA associations seemed to be driven largely by CMV exposure. A later analysis reported that several top co-occurrence clusters appeared linked to parvovirus B19, influenza, CMV and Epstein-Barr virus. According to a later genetic analysis, donors in an Asian-associated ancestry cluster had fewer N-insertions in productive TCRs than the roughly 700-donor mean. The authors suggested that the approach could potentially be generalized to other disease states and immunological phenotypes. In a later genetic analysis, a missense DCLRE1C variant was associated with V-gene and J-gene trimming of TCR beta chains, and the association was replicated in an independent cohort. The presence/absence analyses assumed that sequencing depth was roughly uniform across donors, and that assumption may not be true. In both the original and validation cohorts, the classifier was reported to diagnose cytomegalovirus status with high specificity and sensitivity. According to a later analysis, TCR association rates differed among HLA loci, with DRB1 alleles showing the most associated TCRs and HLA-C alleles showing the fewest. In an earlier analysis of about 600 of the donors, most TCR beta V segments appeared in productive rearrangements about 90% or about 30% of the time, broadly matching IMGT annotations. Because the 87-base-pair reads could not distinguish some IMGT-functional V segments, including TRBV6-2 and TRBV6-3, those segments were excluded. Because counts were too low, seventeen rarely observed V segments, including chromosome 9 orphons, were excluded from the earlier analysis of 587 of the donors. Only TCR beta chains were sequenced in this cohort, and the absence of alpha or paired-chain data limited detectable features. Because HLA typing was missing for some donors at each locus, association tests included only the typed subset. Most TCR sequences were seen in very few donors, while some public TCRs were found in many individuals. A further reported finding was that TCR beta sequences accurately predicted the HLA-A and HLA-B alleles for most subjects in the first cohort. Specific HLA alleles were associated with 15,000 to 20,000 TCR beta sequences at a false discovery rate of 0.05 in a later analysis. When HLA alleles, especially DR and DQ, strongly co-occurred, TCR associations were difficult to assign to individual alleles. A few of the identified cytomegalovirus-associated TCR beta chains were confirmed in vitro to be specific for cytomegalovirus antigens.

CDR1 and CDR2, per the germline V gene (reference sequence), are LNHDA and SQIVND. From the cysteine up to the phenylalanine, the CDR3 has a length of 14 residues. Only the CDR3 DNA stays, 42 bases, in frame from base 1. Trimming removed 5 bases from V and 5 bases from J; the gene matches leave 6 bases unexplained. This clonotype was obtained from a man aged 35 to 55 in good health and CMV-seronegative. The rearranged segments are TRBV19 and TRBJ2-5, with 9 bases aligning to TRBD2. Sequenced input: PBMCs. The base sequence is TGTGCCAGTAGTCTGGGCGGGAGGGCCGAGACCCAGTACTTC. This is translated as CASSLGGRAETQYF. This CDR3, with the reference TRBV19 and TRBJ2-5 proteins standing in past its ends, gives the full variable domain DGGITQSPKYLFRKEGQNVTLSCEQNLNHDAMYWYRQDPGQGLRLIYYSQIVNDFQKGDIAEGYSVSREKKESFPLTVTSAQKNPTAFYLCASSLGGRAETQYFGPGTRLLVL.